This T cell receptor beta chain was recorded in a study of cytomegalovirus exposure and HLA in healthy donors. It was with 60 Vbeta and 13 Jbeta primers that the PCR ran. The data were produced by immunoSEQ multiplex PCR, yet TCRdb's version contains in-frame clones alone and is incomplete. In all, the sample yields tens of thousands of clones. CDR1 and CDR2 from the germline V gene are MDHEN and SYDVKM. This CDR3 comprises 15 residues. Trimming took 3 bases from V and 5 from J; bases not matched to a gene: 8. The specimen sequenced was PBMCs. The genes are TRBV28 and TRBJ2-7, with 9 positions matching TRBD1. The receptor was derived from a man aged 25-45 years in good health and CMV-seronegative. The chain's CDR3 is CASSFLTGGVNEQYF. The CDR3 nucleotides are TGTGCCAGCAGTTTTCTAACAGGGGGCGTGAACGAGCAGTACTTC. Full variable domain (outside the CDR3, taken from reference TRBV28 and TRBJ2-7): DVKVTQSSRYLVKRTGEKVFLECVQDMDHENMFWYRQDPGLGLRLIYFSYDVKMKEKGDIPEGYSVSREKKERFSLILESASTNQTSMYLCASSFLTGGVNEQYFGPGTRLTVT.